This T cell receptor (beta chain) originates from a study of memory CD4+ T cells and cytomegalovirus serostatus. On the study more broadly: Of the healthy Belgian adults, under 10 were CMV seropositive and 24 seronegative.

The germline V and J ends were trimmed by 6 bases and 10 bases, with 18 bases remaining between them. Germline V gives CDR1 MDHEN, CDR2 SYDVKM. The CDR3 runs 13 residues. Single viable CD3+CD4+CD8-CD45RO+ cells were sorted as the memory CD4+ T cells. In the original analysis: After removing out-of-frame reads, around 2 million distinct TCRbeta sequences remained. Profiled with immunoSEQ multiplex PCR; TCRdb holds only in-frame clones, not every one. Clone size and V and J calls were adopted from that table, with D and trimming inferred from the DNA. The table includes 20,000 to 30,000 clones, about 80% detected once.

Sequencing used memory CD4+ T cells from blood. The clonotype was recovered from an adult in good health and CMV-seronegative. The genes are TRBV28 and TRBJ1-1, with TRBD1 as a possible D gene (6 bases). CDR3 DNA sequence: TGTGCCAGCAGAGGAGGACAGTTTAACCGAGCTTTCTTT. Protein product: CASRGGQFNRAFF.